This T cell receptor (beta chain) stems from a study of T cell changes during pregnancy in multiple sclerosis. Data came from immunoSEQ multiplex PCR; TCRdb stores just in-frame clones and leaves some out. Among about 59,000 clones, about 94% were seen once, and the ten largest hold roughly 2.7%. V shed 4 bases, J shed 8 bases, and the junction held 10 bases outside the gene matches. This CDR3 has 14 residues. Germline V gives CDR1 MGHDK, CDR2 SYGVNS. V and J are TRBV25-1 and TRBJ1-2, with 7 bases aligning to TRBD1. The clonotype was recovered from a female donor with multiple sclerosis, enrolled in a pregnancy study. The source was CD8+ T cells from peripheral blood mononuclear cells, collected in the third trimester of pregnancy. The CDR3 region is CASSGLQGPKGYTF. The CDR3, as DNA: TGTGCCAGCAGTGGCCTACAGGGGCCAAAGGGCTACACCTTC.